This TCR beta chain stems from a study of T cells in Graves' hyperthyroidism and ophthalmopathy (dated by TCRdb to the late 2010s). In the study overall: TCR V-J signatures able to tell the groups apart were searched for in a discovery cohort of more than 90 patients, of whom 43 had Graves' ophthalmopathy and some 60 had stable Graves' hyperthyroidism. According to the paper, TCR Vbeta CDR3 sequencing was carried out on 135 peripheral blood samples, which came from over 40 ophthalmopathy, 70 to 80 hyperthyroidism and some 17 progressor patients. In addition, the study compared T-cell repertoires in thyroid tissue and in blood from 6 or 7 Graves' hyperthyroidism patients. The approximately 95 discovery patients were divided at random into training and test sets in a 7:3 ratio. After sampling, hyperthyroidism patients received methimazole starting at 30 mg daily, and ophthalmopathy patients received high-dose intravenous methylprednisolone. Prospective prediction of ophthalmopathy was tested in an independent validation cohort of fewer than 20 hyperthyroidism patients and 17 patients who later progressed to ophthalmopathy. Overall study results and their limits: Sample size was not statistically predetermined, and blinding of investigators to group allocation was not performed. During validation, the model predicted progression to ophthalmopathy a median of roughly 7.1 months ahead of onset, with approximately 71% sensitivity and almost 75% specificity. Ophthalmopathy was separated from stable hyperthyroidism by a 13 V-J signature model, with over 85% sensitivity and about 81% specificity obtained in cross-validation and 80%/75% obtained in testing. Blood samples also contained most of the expanded thyroid clonotypes (frequency above 0.001), which suggests that blood repertoires may reflect thyroid immune responses.

This clonotype was recorded a few times. Its binding antigen is unknown. One base away there is no much larger clone; base qualities are not given. TCR beta CDR3 regions were amplified from RNA transcripts. The TCR CDR3 was subjected to a first round of RT-PCR using the HTBI primer set and the Qiagen OneStep RT-PCR kit. Libraries were constructed in a second round of multiplex PCR, after which size selection and purification were performed. Sequencing of the libraries was done on an Illumina HiSeq2000 using paired-end 100 bp reads. For the original study's pipeline: Raw data were processed with SOAPnuke, discarding reads with adapters, uncalled bases, mean Phred below 15, or no exact constant-primer or identifier match. High-quality paired reads were merged with COPE v1.2.5, and unique nucleotide sequences were defined as clonotypes. MiTCR v1.1 was used to align the clonotypes against IMGT TRBV, TRBD and TRBJ reference segments. Analysis was restricted to V-J combinations with a frequency above 0.0001, which covered about 99% of repertoires. A TCS score was defined as the ratio of F50 (clonal expansion) to E x V (chaos), with BLOSUM62-based TCRdist applied between CDR3 peptides within each V-J. Welch's t-statistics and random forest reduced roughly 540 V-J features to 10 to 15, which were used in a naive Bayes classifier (R e1071). The Morisita-Horn index was used to measure how similar the thyroid and blood repertoires were. TCRdb reprocessing: public reads trimmed at Q25 with fastp, clones called with MiXCR, in-frame beta chains kept. Each record represents a unique CDR3 protein, reported with the most common genes and DNA among its rows. None of the V and J calls come from the authors' own analysis; TCRdb made them. Present in this sample are hundreds of thousands of distinct CDR3 sequences, about 45% of which were seen just once. Jointly, the top ten make up under 8% of the sample.

Patients with uncontrolled infections, other autoimmune diseases, pregnancy or lactation were excluded. Diagnoses were based on clinical symptoms, serum thyroxine and TRAb, thyroid ultrasound and orbital computed tomography. Total RNA was extracted using Trizol reagent, and RNA quality was assessed on an Agilent 2100 Bioanalyzer. Germline trimming: 8 bases from V, 3 bases from J; junction bases outside gene matches: 7. Counted from cysteine to phenylalanine, this CDR3 has 14 amino acids. The kept DNA is CDR3 alone, 42 bases in frame from the first base. The germline V gene sets CDR1 to SNHLY and CDR2 to FYNNEI.

This TCR came from an adult man with Graves' disease, either hyperthyroidism or ophthalmopathy (not recorded which). Source material: peripheral blood or thyroid tissue (not recorded which). The chain is encoded by TRBV2 joined to TRBJ1-5, and 7 junction bases match TRBD1. For the CDR3, the sequence is CASGYRGFNQPQHF. The sequenced DNA: TGTGCCAGCGGATACAGGGGATTCAATCAGCCCCAGCATTTT. With all but the CDR3 taken from the reference TRBV2 and TRBJ1-5 genes, the full variable domain is: EPEVTQTPSHQVTQMGQEVILRCVPISNHLYFYWYRQILGQKVEFLVSFYNNEISEKSEIFDDQFSVERPDGSNFTLKIRSTKLEDSAMYFCASGYRGFNQPQHFGDGTRLSIL.